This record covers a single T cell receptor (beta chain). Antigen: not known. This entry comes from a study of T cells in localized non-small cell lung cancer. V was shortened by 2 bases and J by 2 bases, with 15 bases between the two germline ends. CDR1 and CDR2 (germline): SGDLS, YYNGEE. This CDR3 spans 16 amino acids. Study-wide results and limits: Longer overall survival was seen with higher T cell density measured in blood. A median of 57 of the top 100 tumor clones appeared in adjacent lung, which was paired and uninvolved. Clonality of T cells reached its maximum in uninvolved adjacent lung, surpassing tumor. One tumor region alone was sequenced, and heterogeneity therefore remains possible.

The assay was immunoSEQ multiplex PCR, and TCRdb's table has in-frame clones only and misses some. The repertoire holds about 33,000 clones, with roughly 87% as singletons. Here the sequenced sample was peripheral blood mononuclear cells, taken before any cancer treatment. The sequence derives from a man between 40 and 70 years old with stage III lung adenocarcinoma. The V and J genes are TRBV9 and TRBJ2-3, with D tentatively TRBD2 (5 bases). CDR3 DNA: TGTGCCAGCAGCGTTTTGTATGGGGAGACCACAGATACGCAGTATTTT. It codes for CASSVLYGETTDTQYF.